This entry is about one TCR beta chain. The antigen remains undetermined. immunoSEQ v3.0 was run at survey level. Measured with immunoSEQ multiplex PCR; TCRdb has only the in-frame clones, and not every one. The table lists about 28,000 clones, roughly 84% of them singletons. The sample is drawn from a study of long-term antiretroviral therapy in people with HIV. Study overall: By about a decade, the earliest samples predate the 2015 immediate-ART recommendation.

CDR1 is LNHNV, CDR2 YYDKDF, per germline (reference sequence). There are 14 residues in the CDR3. V was trimmed by 3 bases and J by 2 bases, leaving 9 bases between them. Whole-study results and caveats: All time points showed a repertoire dominated by clones expanded before ART. Records did not include ART adherence, viral resistance or therapy changes.

The sequence came from a man younger than 35 with HIV. This specimen consisted of unsorted PBMCs, obtained 0.4 years after starting antiretroviral therapy. V and J are TRBV15 and TRBJ2-3, with TRBD2 as a possible D gene (6 bases). CDR3 bases: TGTGCCACCAGCAGTAGCGGAATCACAGATACGCAGTATTTT. Its translation is CATSSSGITDTQYF.